One sample yielded the 28 T cell receptor beta chains listed below, sequenced in a study of shared clonotypes between healthy human individuals. Profiled with immunoSEQ multiplex PCR; TCRdb holds only in-frame clones, not every one. The sample includes millions of clones, 85% to 95% of them seen just once. The sample taken for sequencing was naive CD4+ T cells sorted from blood. Stated subset: CD45RA+ positively selected. Source of these receptors: a man aged 18 to 30 in good health.

This rearrangement joins TRBV21-1 to TRBJ1-1; TRBD1, the D gene given by the table, was not confirmed from the DNA. TRBV21-1 is flagged as a pseudogene. CDR3 length: 16 residues. CDR3 loop: CASGLHRGPVNTEAFF. CDR3 bases: TGTGCCAGCGGTCTACACAGGGGCCCGGTGAACACTGAAGCTTTCTTT.

This chain connects TRBV25-1 to TRBJ2-7; the D is unclear. With 2 bases removed from V and 2 bases from J, the gap between germline ends came to 19 bases. This CDR3 contains 17 residues. The V gene's germline CDR1 is MGHDK and CDR2 SYGVNS. CDR3 region: CASSEKGTIVAPYEQYF. As DNA, the CDR3 is TGTGCCAGCAGTGAAAAGGGAACAATTGTAGCCCCCTACGAGCAGTACTTC.

The chain has TRBV7-8 and TRBJ2-7, with 8 nucleotides matching TRBD1. The V gene end was trimmed by 2 bases and the J gene end by 4 bases; junction bases not matched to a gene: 10. CDR3 size: 16 residues. CDR1 SGHVS and CDR2 FQNEAQ come from the germline V gene. CDR3 sequence reads: CASSLRNTGQAYEQYF. As DNA, the CDR3 is TGTGCCAGCAGCTTACGCAACACGGGACAGGCGTACGAGCAGTACTTC.

The CDR3 region has the DNA TGTGCCAGCACCGATCAGGTGAACACTGAAGCTTTCTTT. Encoded protein: CASTDQVNTEAFF. The V gene is TRBV7-9, the J gene TRBJ1-1; D remains ambiguous. CDR3 length: 13 amino acids. V was shortened by 7 bases and J by 0 bases, with 9 bases between the two germline ends. The V gene's germline CDR1 is SEHNR and CDR2 FQNEAQ (reference sequence).

V gene TRBV6-1 combines with J gene TRBJ2-5, with a tentative D call TRBD2 (6 bases). V lost 10 bases and J lost 1, with 16 bases in between. The germline gives CDR1 MNHNS, CDR2 SASEGT. The CDR3 has 14 residues. CDR3 sequence reads: CATGLPLSQETQYF. The CDR3 nucleotides are TGTGCCACGGGACTCCCGCTCAGCCAAGAGACCCAGTACTTC.

The genes are TRBV10-3 and TRBJ2-5; D unresolved. The CDR3 is 14 residues long. CDR1 and CDR2 from the germline V gene are ENHRY and SYGVKD. The V end lost 6 bases, the J end lost 5 bases, and 16 bases lay between the germline ends. Here the CDR3 reads CAIRMDPAVETQYF. Here the CDR3 DNA reads TGTGCCATCAGAATGGACCCAGCCGTGGAGACCCAGTACTTC.

This clone is a singleton in its sample. The chain carries TRBV7-9 and TRBJ1-5; D not resolved. This CDR3 comprises 16 residues. V lost 1 base and J lost 3, with 13 bases in between. From germline, CDR1 is SEHNR and CDR2 FQNEAQ (reference sequence). CDR3 protein: CASSLVGQNYNQPQHF. CDR3 sequence (DNA): TGTGCCAGCAGCTTAGTTGGCCAGAACTACAATCAGCCCCAGCATTTT.

This chain connects TRBV2 to TRBJ2-3; D is ambiguous. V shed 1 base and J shed 9 bases, with 11 bases lying between them. The CDR3 runs to 13 residues. Germline V gene data show CDR1 as SNHLY and CDR2 as FYNNEI. The CDR3 here is CASSEERRETQYF. The CDR3 DNA reads as TGTGCCAGCAGTGAAGAAAGGAGAGAAACGCAGTATTTT.

This chain connects TRBV11-2 to TRBJ2-5; 12 bases line up with TRBD2. The CDR3 is 15 residues long. Trimming removed 4 bases from V and 9 bases from J; junction bases left unmatched: 9. Germline loops: CDR1 SGHAT, CDR2 FQNNGV. CDR3 in DNA: TGTGCCAGCAGCTCCGAGACTAGCGGGAGCACTTCCCAGTACTTC. Its protein product is CASSSETSGSTSQYF.

The chain joins TRBV27 to TRBJ2-5; 9 bases agree with TRBD1. The CDR3 loop spans 14 amino acids. Germline V gene lookup returns CDR1 MNHEY and CDR2 SMNVEV (reference sequence). J was trimmed by 4 bases and V by 6 bases; bases with no gene match: 6. CDR3 amino acids: CASSHRGQGETQYF. The CDR3 DNA sequence: TGTGCCAGCAGCCACAGGGGGCAGGGAGAGACCCAGTACTTC.

V and J are TRBV18 and TRBJ2-7; D is unresolved. CDR3 size: 13 residues. V dropped 6 bases and J dropped 3 bases, with 12 bases sitting between them. Germline V gives CDR1 KGHSH, CDR2 LQKENI. The DNA for the CDR3 is TGTGCCAGCTCGCTATCGTCCGGCTACGAGCAGTACTTC. Translated, it gives CASSLSSGYEQYF.

This chain joins TRBV6-5 and TRBJ1-6; 8 positions match TRBD1. Looked up from germline, CDR1 is MNHEY and CDR2 is SVGAGI. With V trimmed by 2 bases and J by 10 bases, 7 bases remained unmatched. The CDR3 is 15 residues long. The CDR3 nucleotides read TGTGCCAGCAGTTACGCCGGACAGGGTTTCTCACCCCTCCACTTT. It specifies CASSYAGQGFSPLHF.

With regard to this clone: The sample contains more than one DNA sequence encoding this CDR3. The CDR3 DNA follows: TGCGCCAGCAGCTTGGACAGGAGCTCCTACAATGAGCAGTTCTTC. It codes for CASSLDRSSYNEQFF. The chain links TRBV5-1 to TRBJ2-1, with a tentative D call TRBD1 (5 bases). Germline values: CDR1 SGHRS, CDR2 YFSETQ. This CDR3 comprises 15 residues. Between the trimmed V and J ends, which lost 0 bases and 0 bases, there was a span of 7 bases.

V is TRBV9 and J is TRBJ1-2; 8 nucleotides match TRBD1. The V segment lost 4 bases and the J segment 0 bases; nucleotides outside the gene matches: 5. Per germline, CDR1 SGDLS and CDR2 YYNGEE. This CDR3 is built from 15 residues. DNA for the CDR3: TGTGCCAGCAGCTCCGGACAGGGAGCTAACTATGGCTACACCTTC. It encodes CASSSGQGANYGYTF.

The chain is built from TRBV7-9 and TRBJ1-5, with D possibly TRBD1 on 5 matching bases. Trimming took 1 base from V and 1 from J, leaving 14 bases between them. Germline V gene sequence: CDR1 SEHNR, CDR2 FQNEAQ (reference sequence). This CDR3 is built from 17 residues. The CDR3 DNA follows: TGTGCCAGCAGCTTAGTCGTAGTCGCAGGGAGCAATCAGCCCCAGCATTTT. As protein: CASSLVVVAGSNQPQHF.

The rearrangement joins TRBV7-9 to TRBJ2-7, with TRBD1 as a possible D gene (7 bases). The CDR3 runs to 15 residues. Trimming stripped 4 bases from V and 6 bases from J, with 19 bases between. In germline, CDR1 is SEHNR, CDR2 FQNEAQ (reference sequence). Here the CDR3 DNA reads TGTGCCAGCAGCTCGCGGGACAGCCCTTCGATCGAGCAGTACTTC. Encoded protein: CASSSRDSPSIEQYF. Combining the CDR3 with reference TRBV7-9 and TRBJ2-7 gives the whole variable domain DTGVSQNPRHKITKRGQNVTFRCDPISEHNRLYWYRQTLGQGPEFLTYFQNEAQLEKSRLLSDRFSAERPKGSFSTLEIQRTEQGDSAMYLCASSSRDSPSIEQYFGPGTRLTVT.

Comment on this clone: Different DNA sequences within this sample yield the same CDR3. This chain joins TRBV5-1 and TRBJ2-1; 16 bases match TRBD2. Losses at the gene ends were 3 bases for V and 5 bases for J; bases not matched to a gene: 2. Germline V CDR1 and CDR2: SGHRS, YFSETQ. The CDR3 covers 16 residues. The CDR3 bases are TGCGCCAGCAGCTCGGGACTAGCGGGAGGGCACAATGAGCAGTTCTTC. Protein: CASSSGLAGGHNEQFF.

The gene calls are TRBV9 and TRBJ2-1, with a weak D call TRBD2 (5 bases). The CDR3 is 17 residues long. Trimming removed 3 bases at V and 3 bases at J, with 19 bases between. Germline V gene sequence: CDR1 SGDLS, CDR2 YYNGEE. DNA of the CDR3: TGTGCCAGCAGCGAGCGGTCGAGTTTACCTAACTACAATGAGCAGTTCTTC. Its protein is CASSERSSLPNYNEQFF.

The chain joins TRBV5-1 to TRBJ1-2; weak D call: TRBD1 (6 bases). Trimming removed 4 bases from V and 2 bases from J, with 9 bases in between. The CDR3 has 13 residues. Germline V CDR1 and CDR2: SGHRS, YFSETQ. The CDR3 DNA reads TGCGCCAGCAGCGTGGACAGCAACTATGGCTACACCTTC. Translated, it gives CASSVDSNYGYTF.

The chain couples TRBV6-5 to TRBJ2-7, with D perhaps matching TRBD1 (5 bases). V was clipped by 6 bases and J by 2 bases, with 11 bases between them. Germline CDR1 reads MNHEY; CDR2 reads SVGAGI. There are 13 residues in the CDR3. CDR3 coding DNA: TGTGCCAGCAGCAGGAGACAGACCTACGAGCAGTACTTC. Its translation: CASSRRQTYEQYF.

On this clone: The sample contains more than one DNA sequence encoding this CDR3. This chain links TRBV18 with TRBJ2-3; tentative D call: TRBD2 (6 bases). The V and J ends lost 3 bases and 4 bases respectively, with 8 bases between them. The germline CDR1 and CDR2 sequences are KGHSH and LQKENI. CDR3 size: 13 residues. The CDR3 DNA follows: TGTGCCAGCTCACCGGAGGGACCAGATACGCAGTATTTT. Residues: CASSPEGPDTQYF.

The chain carries TRBV11-1 and TRBJ1-6, with a possible D match to TRBD1 (5 bases). There are 12 residues in the CDR3. Trimming removed 4 bases from V and 14 bases from J, with 12 bases in between. The V gene's germline CDR1 is SGHAT and CDR2 FQDESV (reference sequence). The CDR3 protein is CASSSVSGTLHF. The CDR3 DNA reads TGTGCCAGCAGCTCCGTCTCAGGGACCCTCCACTTT.

The gene calls are TRBV20-1 and TRBJ2-3, with a tentative D call TRBD1 (5 bases). This CDR3 comprises 11 residues. CDR1 and CDR2 from the germline V gene are DFQATT and SNEGSKA (reference sequence). V dropped 4 bases and J dropped 5 bases, with 7 bases sitting between them. The CDR3 DNA reads TGCAGTGCTATAGGACAAGATACGCAGTATTTT. Its protein is CSAIGQDTQYF.

A note on this clone: The sample has other DNA sequences that encode this CDR3 too. The CDR3 reads CASSLEGGPYEQYF. The CDR3 DNA is TGCGCCAGCAGCTTGGAAGGGGGGCCCTACGAGCAGTACTTC. J is TRBJ2-7 and V is TRBV5-1; possibly TRBD1 or TRBD2 for D (6 bases each). The CDR3 is made up of 14 amino acids. V was trimmed by 0 bases and J by 2 bases, leaving 9 bases between them. The germline V gene has CDR1 SGHRS and CDR2 YFSETQ. The variable domain in full, with the rest retrieved from reference TRBV5-1 and TRBJ2-7, is KAGVTQTPRYLIKTRGQQVTLSCSPISGHRSVSWYQQTPGQGLQFLFEYFSETQRNKGNFPGRFSGRQFSNSRSEMNVSTLELGDSALYLCASSLEGGPYEQYFGPGTRLTVT.

The V and J genes are TRBV25-1 and TRBJ2-2; TRBD1 matches at 8 bases. Germline-derived CDR1 and CDR2 are MGHDK and SYGVNS. The J segment lost 7 bases and the V segment lost 7 bases, leaving 11 bases of the junction unmatched. The CDR3 sequence is 15 residues long. The CDR3 sequence is CASKGTGGGGGELFF. The CDR3 bases are TGTGCCAGCAAAGGGACAGGTGGAGGAGGCGGGGAGCTGTTTTTT.

This chain joins TRBV6-1 and TRBJ2-5, with D maybe TRBD1 (6 bases). The germline V gene encodes CDR1 MNHNS and CDR2 SASEGT. The CDR3 consists of 15 residues. Trimming cost V 5 bases and J 2 bases, with 15 bases left between them. The CDR3 loop is CASSSGQTLQETQYF. The CDR3 nucleotides read TGTGCCAGCAGTTCCGGACAGACCCTACAAGAGACCCAGTACTTC.

The chain links TRBV7-2 to TRBJ1-1, with TRBD1 identical over 9 bases. The J segment lost 3 bases and the V segment lost 8 bases, leaving 10 bases of the junction unmatched. The CDR3 is made up of 15 amino acids. The germline V gene encodes CDR1 SGHTA and CDR2 FQGNSA. The CDR3 nucleotides are TGTGCCAGCGATGCGCCGGGACAGGGTCACACTGAAGCTTTCTTT. Protein product: CASDAPGQGHTEAFF.

Points on this clone: Other DNA sequences in the same sample also yield this CDR3. This sequence joins TRBV6-5 and TRBJ1-1; D not resolved. In germline, CDR1 is MNHEY, CDR2 SVGAGI. The CDR3 length is 13 residues. The germline V and J ends were trimmed by 4 bases and 0 bases, with 6 bases remaining between them. CDR3 region: CASSLTVNTEAFF. CDR3 coding DNA: TGTGCCAGCAGTTTGACGGTGAACACTGAAGCTTTCTTT.